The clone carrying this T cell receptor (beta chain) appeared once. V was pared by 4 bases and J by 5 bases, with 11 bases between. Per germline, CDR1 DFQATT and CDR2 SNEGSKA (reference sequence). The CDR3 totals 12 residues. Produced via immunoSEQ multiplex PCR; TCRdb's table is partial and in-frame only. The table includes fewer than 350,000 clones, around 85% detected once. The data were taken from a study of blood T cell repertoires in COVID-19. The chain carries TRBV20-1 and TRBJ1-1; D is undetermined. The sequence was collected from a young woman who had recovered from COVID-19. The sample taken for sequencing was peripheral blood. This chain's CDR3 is CSATETGTEAFF. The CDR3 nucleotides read TGCAGTGCTACTGAAACGGGAACTGAAGCTTTCTTT.